These T cell receptor beta chains were read from a single sample in a study of cytomegalovirus exposure and HLA in healthy donors. Sequencing was performed with immunoSEQ multiplex PCR; in TCRdb, only in-frame clones are kept and a portion is missing. The data hold 150,000 to 200,000 clones, with 60% to 80% observed a single time. Sequencing input: PBMCs. These receptors originate from a man in his forties or fifties in good health and CMV-seropositive. Each CDR3 is given without its conserved first and last residue. A D gene is named only where the DNA matches it firmly.

V,J,D,CDR3
TRBV6-6,TRBJ1-1,TRBD1,ASSYGQGQVNTEAF
TRBV21-1,TRBJ1-2,NA,ASSKVWAGGFYGYT
TRBV28,TRBJ1-3,TRBD1,ASSSAGTGIIGNTIY
TRBV4-3,TRBJ1-4,NA,ASSQDLEKLF
TRBV6-6,TRBJ2-3,TRBD2,ASRTGGATDTQY
TRBV6-5,TRBJ2-2,TRBD2,ATVAGANTGELF
TRBV9,TRBJ2-1,TRBD1,ASSVSTGTGQNEQF
TRBV4-1,TRBJ2-6,TRBD1,ASSQVQGIMAGANVLT
TRBV15,TRBJ2-1,NA,ATSSGTPRSYNEQF
TRBV18,TRBJ2-1,NA,ASSPAQANEQF
TRBV7-8,TRBJ2-2,NA,ASSFRGLGELF
TRBV19,TRBJ2-4,NA,ASSIEIGNIQY
TRBV4-3,TRBJ1-2,NA,ASSQVGRDGYGYT
TRBV5-4,TRBJ2-3,TRBD2,ASSLDSGGADTQY
TRBV6-6,TRBJ2-1,NA,ASSYRGVRNEQF
TRBV27,TRBJ2-2,TRBD1,ASSLINPGTGDTGELF
TRBV27,TRBJ1-2,NA,ASSLYPGAHGYT
TRBV29-1,TRBJ1-1,NA,SVGDKGQAF
TRBV11-3,TRBJ2-5,NA,ASSPHNNRQETQY
TRBV5-1,TRBJ1-2,TRBD1,ASTRLATGVDGYT
TRBV28,TRBJ2-3,TRBD2,ASTPSGGAEKTDTQY
TRBV2,TRBJ1-2,NA,ASSAWAYGYT
TRBV11-2,TRBJ1-1,NA,ASSLERVGGTEAF
TRBV5-6,TRBJ2-1,NA,ASSLAAASSYNEQF
TRBV6-1,TRBJ2-6,NA,ASRTGSGANVLT
TRBV30,TRBJ2-7,TRBD1,AWSPGQGDYEQY
TRBV5-6,TRBJ2-3,TRBD2,ASSSWVSGGRTDTQY
TRBV2,TRBJ2-6,NA,ASTVRGATGANVLT
TRBV13,TRBJ1-6,NA,ASSLVAGSNSPLH
TRBV6-5,TRBJ1-4,TRBD1,ASSRTGLNEKLF
TRBV9,TRBJ2-3,NA,ASSRSDTQY
TRBV5-1,TRBJ1-1,NA,ASRSGGNTEAF
TRBV28,TRBJ1-1,TRBD1,ASRSALGTGNTEAF
TRBV6-5,TRBJ2-1,TRBD2,ATAGGNEQF
TRBV28,TRBJ1-1,NA,ASRKTRNTEAF
TRBV6-1,TRBJ2-7,TRBD2,ASSEETSGESYEQY
TRBV28,TRBJ1-2,NA,ASSLIQGNGYT
TRBV6-5,TRBJ2-7,NA,ASSYSWRGPYEQY
TRBV2,TRBJ1-1,TRBD1,ASSVQGANTEAF
TRBV28,TRBJ1-2,NA,ASSQAISRYGYT
TRBV5-6,TRBJ2-1,NA,ASSLGTLNEQF
TRBV5-6,TRBJ2-5,TRBD1,ASSQGQRQETQY
TRBV27,TRBJ1-5,TRBD1,ASSQRTGPTNQPQH
TRBV14,TRBJ2-7,TRBD2,ASSGGGVYEQY
TRBV6-1,TRBJ2-2,NA,ASSEGLDTGELF
TRBV18,TRBJ2-5,TRBD2,ASSPVLAGGSQETQY
TRBV18,TRBJ2-5,TRBD1,ASSLRQGSQTQY
TRBV5-1,TRBJ1-1,NA,ASSLEVASTEAF
TRBV7-6,TRBJ2-2,NA,ASSLYSGELF
TRBV6-4,TRBJ2-2,TRBD1,ASSDQQGTGELF
TRBV6-1,TRBJ1-2,NA,ASSEARKTFYGYT
TRBV6-1,TRBJ2-7,NA,ASGFLYEQY
TRBV5-6,NA,NA,ASSLASFGIYEQY
TRBV18,TRBJ2-3,TRBD2,ASSPPIAGPRTDTQY
TRBV29-1,TRBJ1-1,TRBD1,SVRAGTGRYTEAF